The next 17 T cell receptor beta chains were all read from a single sample in a study of T-cell memory formation after mild COVID-19. TCRdb ran MiXCR on the 5' RACE reads and lists one entry per CDR3 protein. The profile shows 400,000 or so distinct CDR3 sequences, around 20% of them singletons. Sample: PBMCs or a T cell subset sorted from them (not recorded which). The receptors derive from an adult woman who had mild COVID-19 (a few samples of this study predate the infection). Cell type and time point are not known.

V and J are TRBV21-1 and TRBJ1-5. TRBV21-1 is classified as a pseudogene. The CDR3 covers 15 residues. The CDR3 is CASSKDRNSNQPQHF. CDR3 DNA sequence: TGTGCCAGCAGCAAAGACAGAAATAGCAATCAGCCCCAGCATTTT.

The V gene is TRBV7-2, the J gene TRBJ2-3, with 11 bases matching TRBD1. The germline V gene encodes CDR1 SGHTA and CDR2 FQGNSA. The ends lost 4 bases at V and 0 bases at J; junction bases unmatched: 9. The CDR3 has 18 residues. CDR3 sequence reads: CASSWTGGRRSSTDTQYF. CDR3 in DNA: TGTGCCAGCAGCTGGACAGGGGGCCGCCGTTCTAGCACAGATACGCAGTATTTT.

This clonotype showed up just a few times. The chain carries TRBV12-3 or TRBV12-4 and TRBJ2-5; the D is unclear. Trimming removed 4 bases at V and 1 base at J, with 13 bases between. This CDR3 contains 15 residues. CDR3 region: CASSSRTVLQETQYF. CDR3 nucleotides: TGTGCCAGCAGTTCCCGGACGGTCCTCCAAGAGACCCAGTACTTC.

The sample holds a few counts of this clonotype. The chain joins TRBV24-1 to TRBJ2-1; 8 bases line up with TRBD2. This CDR3 spans 16 amino acids. V trimming: 6 bases; J trimming: 6 bases; junction bases outside the gene matches: 12. Germline V gene lookup returns CDR1 KGHDR and CDR2 SFDVKD. CDR3 residues: CATSPSSGEGFNEQFF. CDR3 DNA sequence: TGTGCCACCAGTCCGAGTAGCGGGGAGGGATTCAATGAGCAGTTCTTC.

This clonotype appeared many times. The chain is built from TRBV19 and TRBJ2-2; 8 positions agree with TRBD1. Per germline, CDR1 LNHDA and CDR2 SQIVND (reference sequence). The trim removed 6 bases at V and 5 bases at J, leaving 11 bases unmatched. The CDR3 contains 16 residues. The chain's CDR3 is CASSPRRTGLTGELFF. The CDR3 nucleotides are TGTGCCAGTAGCCCAAGGAGGACAGGGTTGACCGGGGAGCTGTTTTTT. The complete variable domain, with remaining parts taken from reference TRBV19 and TRBJ2-2, reads DGGITQSPKYLFRKEGQNVTLSCEQNLNHDAMYWYRQDPGQGLRLIYYSQIVNDFQKGDIAEGYSVSREKKESFPLTVTSAQKNPTAFYLCASSPRRTGLTGELFFGEGSRLTVL.

The genes are TRBV12-3 or TRBV12-4 and TRBJ1-1; D is undetermined. The CDR3 runs to 13 residues. Trimming left V 1 base short and J 6 bases short, with 9 bases between. This CDR3 reads CASSLGVLPEAFF. The CDR3 DNA sequence: TGTGCCAGCAGTTTAGGGGTACTACCTGAAGCTTTCTTT.

This clonotype has at least ten counts. The chain carries TRBV24-1 and TRBJ2-7; D remains ambiguous. This CDR3 is 16 amino acids long. Trimming removed 2 bases at V and 0 bases at J, with 13 bases between. The germline CDR1 and CDR2 sequences are KGHDR and SFDVKD. CDR3 sequence: CATSDSRRRSSYEQYF. CDR3 DNA sequence: TGTGCCACCAGTGATTCTCGGCGCCGCAGCTCCTACGAGCAGTACTTC.

This clonotype was counted a few times. The rearrangement links TRBV7-2 to TRBJ1-1; the match to TRBD1 covers 8 bases. CDR3 size: 15 residues. Germline loops: CDR1 SGHTA, CDR2 FQGNSA. After removal of 1 base from V and 1 base from J, the junction contained 2 bases not matched to a gene. DNA for the CDR3: TGTGCCAGCAGCTTAGGAACAGGGGGGAACACTGAAGCTTTCTTT. Amino acid sequence: CASSLGTGGNTEAFF.

This clonotype was picked up a small number of times. The rearrangement uses TRBV7-2 and TRBJ1-6, with D possibly TRBD1 on 5 matching bases. The germline V gene has CDR1 SGHTA and CDR2 FQGNSA. V was pared by 4 bases and J by 10 bases, with 20 bases between. This CDR3 has 16 amino acids. CDR3 loop: CASSWADIRNGSPLHF. CDR3 sequence (DNA): TGTGCCAGCAGCTGGGCGGACATAAGAAATGGCTCACCCCTCCACTTT.

The gene calls are TRBV6-6 and TRBJ2-3; D uncertain. Germline CDR1 and CDR2: MNHNY and SVGAGI (reference sequence). Trimming left V 0 bases short and J 8 bases short, with 6 bases between. CDR3 length equals 12 residues. The CDR3 coding sequence is TGTGCCAGCAGTTACTCGACGGGTACGCAGTATTTT. This encodes CASSYSTGTQYF.

This clonotype was counted ten times or more. This sequence joins TRBV7-9 and TRBJ2-2; maybe TRBD2 (6 bases). Trimming removed 0 bases from V and 6 bases from J, with 11 bases in between. CDR1 is SEHNR, CDR2 FQNEAQ, per germline (reference sequence). The CDR3 loop spans 15 amino acids. This CDR3 reads CASSLALAGSGELFF. CDR3 nucleotide sequence: TGTGCCAGCAGCTTAGCGCTCGCGGGATCCGGGGAGCTGTTTTTT.

V gene TRBV12-3 or TRBV12-4 combines with J gene TRBJ1-1; D is uncertain. V lost 3 bases and J lost 0, with 8 bases in between. This CDR3 region has 14 residues. CDR3: CASSFRRLNTEAFF. The CDR3 DNA sequence: TGTGCCAGCAGTTTCAGGAGGCTGAACACTGAAGCTTTCTTT.

This rearrangement joins TRBV24-1 to TRBJ2-7; no reliable D call. Germline lookup yields CDR1 KGHDR and CDR2 SFDVKD. Trimming took off 4 bases at V and 0 bases at J, with 6 bases between the two ends. The CDR3 runs 13 residues. In DNA form, the CDR3 reads TGTGCCACCAGTGAGACAAACTCCTACGAGCAGTACTTC. The encoded protein is CATSETNSYEQYF.

V gene TRBV27 combines with J gene TRBJ1-5; D unclear. This CDR3 is 14 amino acids long. The V gene lost 5 bases and the J gene lost 0 bases, with 8 bases spanning the gap. Germline loops: CDR1 MNHEY, CDR2 SMNVEV (reference sequence). The DNA of the CDR3 is TGTGCCAGCAGTAGGGAGGGTAGCAATCAGCCCCAGCATTTT. The encoded protein is CASSREGSNQPQHF.

This clonotype was picked up a small number of times. This CDR3 is CASSLERGLGQYF. The CDR3, as DNA: TGTGCCAGCAGCTTAGAACGGGGGTTGGGACAGTACTTC. V usage is TRBV7-9 and J usage is TRBJ2-7, with D possibly being TRBD2 (6 bases). V dropped 1 base and J dropped 10 bases, with 14 bases sitting between them. The germline V gene encodes CDR1 SEHNR and CDR2 FQNEAQ (reference sequence). This CDR3 region has 13 residues. Combining the CDR3 with reference TRBV7-9 and TRBJ2-7 gives the whole variable domain DTGVSQNPRHKITKRGQNVTFRCDPISEHNRLYWYRQTLGQGPEFLTYFQNEAQLEKSRLLSDRFSAERPKGSFSTLEIQRTEQGDSAMYLCASSLERGLGQYFGPGTRLTVT.

This clonotype appeared once. CDR3 protein: CASSQDRGQGGEQYF. CDR3 sequence (DNA): TGCGCCAGCAGCCAAGATCGGGGACAGGGGGGAGAGCAGTACTTC. The chain carries TRBV4-3 and TRBJ2-7; 11 positions match TRBD1. The V gene's germline CDR1 is LGHNA and CDR2 YSLEER. The CDR3 runs to 15 residues. V lost 0 bases and J lost 7; bases outside the gene matches: 5.

This clonotype has a handful of counts. The chain uses TRBV9 and TRBJ2-3, with TRBD2 identical over 7 bases. The junction had 2 bases not matched to a gene; V was cut back by 0 bases and J by 1 base. This CDR3 is built from 15 residues. Per germline, CDR1 SGDLS and CDR2 YYNGEE. The DNA for the CDR3 is TGTGCCAGCAGCGTAGAGGCGGGGGGCACAGATACGCAGTATTTT. Residues: CASSVEAGGTDTQYF.